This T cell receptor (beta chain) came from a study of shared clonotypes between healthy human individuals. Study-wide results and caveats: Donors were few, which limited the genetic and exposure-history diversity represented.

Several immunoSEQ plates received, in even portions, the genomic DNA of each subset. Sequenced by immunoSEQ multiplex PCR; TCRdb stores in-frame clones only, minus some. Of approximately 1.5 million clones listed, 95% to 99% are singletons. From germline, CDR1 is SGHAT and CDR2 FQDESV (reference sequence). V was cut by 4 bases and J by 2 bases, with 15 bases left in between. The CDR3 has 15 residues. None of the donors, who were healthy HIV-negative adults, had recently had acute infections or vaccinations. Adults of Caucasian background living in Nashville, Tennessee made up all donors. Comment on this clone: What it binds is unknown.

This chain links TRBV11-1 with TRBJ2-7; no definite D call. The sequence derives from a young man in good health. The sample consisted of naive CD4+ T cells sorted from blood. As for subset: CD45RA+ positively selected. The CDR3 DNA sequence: TGTGCCAGCAGCTCCGCCGCTACTGGGCCCTACGAGCAGTACTTC. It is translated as CASSSAATGPYEQYF.